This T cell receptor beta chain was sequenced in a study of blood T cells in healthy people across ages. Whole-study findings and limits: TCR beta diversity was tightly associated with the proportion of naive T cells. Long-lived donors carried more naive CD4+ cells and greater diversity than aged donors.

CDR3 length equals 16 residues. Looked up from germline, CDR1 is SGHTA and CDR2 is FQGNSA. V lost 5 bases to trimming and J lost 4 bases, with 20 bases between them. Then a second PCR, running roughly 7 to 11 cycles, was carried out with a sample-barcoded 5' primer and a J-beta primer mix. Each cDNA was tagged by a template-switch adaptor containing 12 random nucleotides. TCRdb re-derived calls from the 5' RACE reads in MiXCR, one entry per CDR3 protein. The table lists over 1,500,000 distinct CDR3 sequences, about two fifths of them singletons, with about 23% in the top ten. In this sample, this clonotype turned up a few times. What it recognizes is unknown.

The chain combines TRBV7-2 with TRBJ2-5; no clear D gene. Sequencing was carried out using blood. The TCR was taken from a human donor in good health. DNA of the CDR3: TGTGCCAGCAGCCTCCAGCGAGGTGTTGGCGGAGAGACCCAGTACTTC. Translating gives CASSLQRGVGGETQYF.